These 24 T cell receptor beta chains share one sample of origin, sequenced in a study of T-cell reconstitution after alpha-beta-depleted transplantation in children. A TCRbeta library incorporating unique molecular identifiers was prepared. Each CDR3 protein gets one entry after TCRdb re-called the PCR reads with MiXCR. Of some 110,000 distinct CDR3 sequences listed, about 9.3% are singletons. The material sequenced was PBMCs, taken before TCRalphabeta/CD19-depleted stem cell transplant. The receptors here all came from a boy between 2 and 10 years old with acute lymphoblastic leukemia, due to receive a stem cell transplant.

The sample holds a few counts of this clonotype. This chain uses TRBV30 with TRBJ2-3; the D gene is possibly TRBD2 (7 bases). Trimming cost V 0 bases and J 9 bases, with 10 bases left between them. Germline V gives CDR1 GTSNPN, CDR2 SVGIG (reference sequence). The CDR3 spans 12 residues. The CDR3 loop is CAWSVQGGTQYF. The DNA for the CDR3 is TGTGCCTGGAGTGTACAGGGAGGGACGCAGTATTTT.

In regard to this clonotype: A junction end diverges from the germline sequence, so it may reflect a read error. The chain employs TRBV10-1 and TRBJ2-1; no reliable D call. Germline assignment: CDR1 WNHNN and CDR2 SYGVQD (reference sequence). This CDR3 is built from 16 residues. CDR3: CASSEDPGGTYYEQFF. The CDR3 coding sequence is TGCGCCAGCAGTGAGGATCCGGGTGGTACCTACTATGAGCAGTTCTTC.

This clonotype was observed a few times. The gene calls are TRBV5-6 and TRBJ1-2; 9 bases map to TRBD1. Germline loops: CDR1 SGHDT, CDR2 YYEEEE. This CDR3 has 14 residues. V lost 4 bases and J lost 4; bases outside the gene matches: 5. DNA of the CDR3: TGTGCCAGCAGCCAGACAGGGGGTAGCTATGGCTACACCTTC. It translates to CASSQTGGSYGYTF.

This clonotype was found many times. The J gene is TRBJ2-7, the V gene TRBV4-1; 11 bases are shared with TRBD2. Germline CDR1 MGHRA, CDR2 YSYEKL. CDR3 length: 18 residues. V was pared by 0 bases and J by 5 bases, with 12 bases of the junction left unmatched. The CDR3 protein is CASSQDSFILAGGDEQYF. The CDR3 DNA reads TGCGCCAGCAGCCAAGATAGCTTCATCCTAGCGGGAGGCGACGAGCAGTACTTC.

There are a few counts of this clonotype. CDR3 bases: TGTGCCAGCAGCCCTCAGGGGGGCGGCGCGACCAAAAACATTCAGTACTTC. Translating it yields CASSPQGGGATKNIQYF. The V call is TRBV12-3 or TRBV12-4, the J call TRBJ2-4; D is possibly TRBD1 (7 bases). V lost 6 bases, J lost 2 bases, and 20 bases lay in between. CDR3 length: 17 residues.

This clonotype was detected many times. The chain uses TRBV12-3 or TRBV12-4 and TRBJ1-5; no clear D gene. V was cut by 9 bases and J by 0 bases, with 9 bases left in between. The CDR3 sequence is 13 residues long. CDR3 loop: CASTEYSNQPQHF. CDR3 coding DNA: TGTGCCAGTACAGAGTATAGCAATCAGCCCCAGCATTTT.

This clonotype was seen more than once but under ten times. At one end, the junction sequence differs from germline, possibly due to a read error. The CDR3 sequence is CASGQTSGRENEQFF. The CDR3 DNA sequence: TGTGCCAGCGGCCAGACTAGCGGGAGGGAAAATGAGCAGTTCTTC. This chain links TRBV4-2 with TRBJ2-1; 14 nucleotides agree with TRBD2. Germline CDR1 and CDR2: LGHNA and YNFKEQ. This CDR3 is 15 amino acids long.

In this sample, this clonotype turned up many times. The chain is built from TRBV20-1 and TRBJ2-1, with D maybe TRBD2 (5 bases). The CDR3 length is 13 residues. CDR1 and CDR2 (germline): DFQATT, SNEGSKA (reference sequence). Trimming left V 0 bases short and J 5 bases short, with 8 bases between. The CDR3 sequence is CSARDPADNEQFF. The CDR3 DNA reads TGCAGTGCTAGAGATCCAGCGGACAATGAGCAGTTCTTC.

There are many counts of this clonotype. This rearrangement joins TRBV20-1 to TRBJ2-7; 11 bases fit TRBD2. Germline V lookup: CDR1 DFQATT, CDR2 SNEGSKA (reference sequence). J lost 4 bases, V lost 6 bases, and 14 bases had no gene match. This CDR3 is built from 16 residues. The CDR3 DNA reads TGCAGTGCCCCCGGAGGGGGGACTAGCGGAAAGTACGAGCAGTACTTC. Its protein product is CSAPGGGTSGKYEQYF.

The CDR3 nucleotides read TGTGCCAGCAGTCCCCGACAGCATATGAGTTCACCCCTCCACTTT. Its translation: CASSPRQHMSSPLHF. V is TRBV6-1 and J is TRBJ1-6; D perhaps matches TRBD1 (5 bases). V was shortened by 5 bases and J by 9 bases, with 17 bases between the two germline ends. Germline CDR1 is MNHNS and CDR2 is SASEGT. The CDR3 spans 15 residues.

CDR3 nucleotide sequence: TGTGCCAGCATTTCTCCAGCCAATAATTCACCCCTCCACTTT. This translates into CASISPANNSPLHF. The gene calls are TRBV28 and TRBJ1-6; D call uncertain. The V gene lost 7 bases and the J gene lost 5 bases, with 12 bases spanning the gap. CDR1 is MDHEN, CDR2 SYDVKM, per germline. This CDR3 region has 14 residues.

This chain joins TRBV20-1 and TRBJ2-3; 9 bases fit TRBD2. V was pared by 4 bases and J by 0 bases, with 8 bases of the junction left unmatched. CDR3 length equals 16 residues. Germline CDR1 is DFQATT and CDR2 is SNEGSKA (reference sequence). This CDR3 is CSAIRTSAISTDTQYF. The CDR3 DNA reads TGCAGTGCTATTCGGACTAGCGCCATAAGCACAGATACGCAGTATTTT.

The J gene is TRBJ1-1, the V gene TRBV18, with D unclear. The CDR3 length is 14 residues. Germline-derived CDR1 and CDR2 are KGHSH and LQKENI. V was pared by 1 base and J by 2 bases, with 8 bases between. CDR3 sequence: CASSPLPGNTEAFF. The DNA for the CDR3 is TGTGCCAGCTCACCACTTCCGGGAAACACTGAAGCTTTCTTT.

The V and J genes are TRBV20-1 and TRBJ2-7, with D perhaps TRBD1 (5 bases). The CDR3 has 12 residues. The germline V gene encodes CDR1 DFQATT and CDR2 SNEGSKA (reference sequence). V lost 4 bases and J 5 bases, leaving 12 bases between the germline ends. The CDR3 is CSAKGKIDEQYF. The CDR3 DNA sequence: TGCAGTGCTAAGGGGAAGATTGACGAGCAGTACTTC.

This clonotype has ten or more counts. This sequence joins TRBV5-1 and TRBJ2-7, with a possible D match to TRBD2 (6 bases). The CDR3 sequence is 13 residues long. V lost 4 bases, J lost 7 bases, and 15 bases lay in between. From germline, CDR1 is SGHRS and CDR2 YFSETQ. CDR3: CASSASANSEQYF. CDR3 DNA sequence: TGCGCCAGCAGCGCTAGCGCCAACTCGGAGCAGTACTTC.

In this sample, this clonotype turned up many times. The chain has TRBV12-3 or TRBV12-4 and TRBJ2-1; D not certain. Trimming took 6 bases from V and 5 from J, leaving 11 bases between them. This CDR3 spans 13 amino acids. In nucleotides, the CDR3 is TGTGCCAGCAGCCGCGGACCACACAATGAGCAGTTCTTC. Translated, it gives CASSRGPHNEQFF.

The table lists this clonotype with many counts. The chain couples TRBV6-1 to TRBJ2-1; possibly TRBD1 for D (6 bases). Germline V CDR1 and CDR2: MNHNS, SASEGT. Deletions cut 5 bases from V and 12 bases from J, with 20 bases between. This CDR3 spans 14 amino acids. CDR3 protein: CASSPGTRPQGQFF. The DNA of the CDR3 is TGTGCCAGCAGTCCCGGGACACGACCTCAGGGGCAGTTCTTC.

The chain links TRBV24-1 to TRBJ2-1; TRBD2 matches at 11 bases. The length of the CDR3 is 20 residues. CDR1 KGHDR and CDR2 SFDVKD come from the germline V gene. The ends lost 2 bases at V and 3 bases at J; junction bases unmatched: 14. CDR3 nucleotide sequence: TGTGCCACCAGTGATTCGTCCTTCCCCCTAGCGGGAGGTCACTACAATGAGCAGTTCTTC. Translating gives CATSDSSFPLAGGHYNEQFF.

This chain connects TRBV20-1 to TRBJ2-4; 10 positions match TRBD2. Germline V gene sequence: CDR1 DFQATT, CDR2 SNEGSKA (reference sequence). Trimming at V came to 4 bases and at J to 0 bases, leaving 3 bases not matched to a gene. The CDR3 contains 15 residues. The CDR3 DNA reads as TGCAGTGCTAAACTAGCGGGGATAGCCAAAAACATTCAGTACTTC. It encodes CSAKLAGIAKNIQYF.

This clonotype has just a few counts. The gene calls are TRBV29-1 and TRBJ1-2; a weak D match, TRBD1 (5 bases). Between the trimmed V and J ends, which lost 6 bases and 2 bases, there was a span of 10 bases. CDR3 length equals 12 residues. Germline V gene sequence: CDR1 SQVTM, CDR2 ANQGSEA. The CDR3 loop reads CSVEGRNYGYTF. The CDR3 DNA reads TGCAGCGTGGAGGGACGGAACTATGGCTACACCTTC. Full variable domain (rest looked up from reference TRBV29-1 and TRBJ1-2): SAVISQKPSRDICQRGTSLTIQCQVDSQVTMMFWYRQQPGQSLTLIATANQGSEATYESGFVIDKFPISRPNLTFSTLTVSNMSPEDSSIYLCSVEGRNYGYTFGSGTRLTVV.

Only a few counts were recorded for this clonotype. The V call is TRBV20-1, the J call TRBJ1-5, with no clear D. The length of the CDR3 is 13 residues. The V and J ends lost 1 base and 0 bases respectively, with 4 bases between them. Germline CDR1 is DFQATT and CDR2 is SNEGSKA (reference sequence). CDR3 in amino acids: CSARGVSNQPQHF. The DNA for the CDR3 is TGCAGTGCTAGAGGCGTTAGCAATCAGCCCCAGCATTTT.

The chain's CDR3 is CASRLTGTTYEQYF. The CDR3 DNA follows: TGTGCCAGCAGGCTGACAGGGACGACCTACGAGCAGTACTTC. The chain uses TRBV2 and TRBJ2-7, with TRBD1 identical over 7 bases. CDR3 length: 14 amino acids. V lost 6 bases, J lost 2 bases, and 7 bases stayed unmatched. From germline, CDR1 is SNHLY and CDR2 FYNNEI.

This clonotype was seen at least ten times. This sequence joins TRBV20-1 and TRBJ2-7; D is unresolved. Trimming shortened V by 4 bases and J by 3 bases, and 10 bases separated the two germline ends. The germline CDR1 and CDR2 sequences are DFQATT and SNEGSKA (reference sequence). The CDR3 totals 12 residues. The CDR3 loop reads CSATTSIYEQYF. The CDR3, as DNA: TGCAGTGCTACTACGTCGATCTACGAGCAGTACTTC.

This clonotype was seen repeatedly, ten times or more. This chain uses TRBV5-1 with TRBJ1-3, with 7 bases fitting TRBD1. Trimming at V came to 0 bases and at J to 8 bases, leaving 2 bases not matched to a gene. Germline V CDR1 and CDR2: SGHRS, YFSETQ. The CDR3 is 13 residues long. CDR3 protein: CASSLEGADTIYF. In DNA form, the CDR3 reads TGCGCCAGCAGCTTGGAGGGGGCGGACACCATATATTTT.